Sequencing of this TCR beta chain was carried out in a study of molecular identifiers for immune sequencing clone quantification. TCRdb used MiXCR to reprocess the PCR reads, holding one entry per CDR3 protein. The sample holds over 550,000 distinct CDR3 sequences, roughly 25% seen once. General study findings and limits: Over 98% of effector molecules, but under 1% in naive cells, were held by clones with more than 20 RNA copies.

The V gene's germline CDR1 is MNHNS and CDR2 SASEGT. CDR3 length: 9 amino acids. Trimming cost V 4 bases and J 13 bases, with 7 bases left between them. Libraries of naive CD8 T cells were made from roughly 18,000 to 920,000 sorted cells. They used 10%, 30% or 50% RNA. This clonotype was recorded at least ten times. Its antigen is as yet unknown. This clonotype was obtained from a human donor in good health. Some libraries in this study had Jurkat cell RNA spiked in. The chain uses TRBV6-1 and TRBJ1-1; D call uncertain. Material: naive CD8+ T cells from blood, with Jurkat cell RNA spiked in. Indicated subset: FACS-sorted CD8+CD4-CCR7+CD45RA+ naive T cells. The CDR3 region is CASSGKVFF. For the CDR3, the DNA is TGTGCCAGCAGTGGAAAGGTTTTCTTT.